This TCR beta chain comes out of a study of T cells after yellow fever vaccination. Overall study findings and caveats: Few clonotypes appeared in both CD4 and CD8 compartments.

In its sample, this clonotype was seen many times. Its specificity is unknown. Generation of TCR cDNA used 5'RACE template switching (which added a universal primer site and UMIs). TCRdb called the 5' RACE reads again in MiXCR, with one record for every CDR3 protein. Of around 360,000 distinct CDR3 sequences detected, roughly 12% appear once; the ten largest clones hold roughly 18%. Germline CDR1 reads LGHNA; CDR2 reads YSLEER. V dropped 0 bases and J dropped 0 bases, with 12 bases sitting between them. The CDR3 runs 17 residues. The specimen was PBMCs, collected on the day of the first yellow fever vaccination. This sequence joins TRBV4-3 and TRBJ2-1; D possibly matches TRBD1 or TRBD2 (5 bases each). The TCR originated in a man between 18 and 35 years old who received the YFV17D yellow fever vaccine. The CDR3 region is CASSQERGASSYNEQFF. The CDR3 DNA is TGCGCCAGCAGCCAAGAGAGAGGGGCTAGCTCCTACAATGAGCAGTTCTTC.